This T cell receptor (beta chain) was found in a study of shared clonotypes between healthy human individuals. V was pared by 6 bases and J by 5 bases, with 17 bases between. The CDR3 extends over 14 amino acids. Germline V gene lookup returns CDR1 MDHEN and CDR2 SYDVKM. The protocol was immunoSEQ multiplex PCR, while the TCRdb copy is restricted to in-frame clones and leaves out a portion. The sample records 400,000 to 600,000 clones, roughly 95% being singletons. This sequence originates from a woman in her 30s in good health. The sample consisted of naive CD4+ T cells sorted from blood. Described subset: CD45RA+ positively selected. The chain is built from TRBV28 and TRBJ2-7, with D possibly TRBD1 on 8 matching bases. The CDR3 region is CASSQTGEGDEQYF. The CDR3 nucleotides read TGTGCCAGCAGCCAGACAGGGGAGGGCGACGAGCAGTACTTC.